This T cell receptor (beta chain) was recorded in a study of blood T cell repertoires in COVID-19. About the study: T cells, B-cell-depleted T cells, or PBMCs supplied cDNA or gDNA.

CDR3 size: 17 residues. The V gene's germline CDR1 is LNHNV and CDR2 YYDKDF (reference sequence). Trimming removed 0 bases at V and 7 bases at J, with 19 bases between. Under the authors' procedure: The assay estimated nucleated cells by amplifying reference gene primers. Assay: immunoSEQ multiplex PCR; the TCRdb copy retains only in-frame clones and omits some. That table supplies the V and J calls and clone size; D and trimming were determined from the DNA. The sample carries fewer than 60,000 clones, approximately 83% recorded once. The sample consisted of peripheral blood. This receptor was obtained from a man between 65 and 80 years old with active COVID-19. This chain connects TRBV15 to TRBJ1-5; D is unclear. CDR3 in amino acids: CATSRDYRGGHDQPQHF. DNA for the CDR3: TGTGCCACCAGCAGAGATTATCGGGGAGGGCACGACCAGCCCCAGCATTTT.